The sample holds one count of the clone carrying this T cell receptor beta chain. Its antigen is as yet unknown. The data were taken from a study of cytotoxic CD8 clonotypes in ibrutinib-treated CLL. Turning to the study itself: Patients gave response samples after a median about eleven months of treatment, range 6 to 36. Study-wide results and caveats: Under therapy, public clonotypes either contracted or stayed stable, and they were uncommon.

Some clones are missing from TCRdb's copy, which holds only in-frame ones; the method was immunoSEQ multiplex PCR. The sample lists roughly 63,000 clones; 57% were seen once. This CDR3 is built from 14 residues. Germline CDR1 MNHEY, CDR2 SVGAGI. V shed 6 bases and J 5 bases; nucleotides not matched to a gene: 7. This receptor was taken from a human donor with chronic lymphocytic leukemia. The sequencing used PBMCs, collected after 12 months of ibrutinib treatment. The chain uses TRBV6-5 and TRBJ1-2; 9 bases line up with TRBD1. CDR3 residues: CASSLGTGKYGYTF. In DNA, the CDR3 is TGTGCCAGCAGCCTCGGGACAGGGAAGTATGGCTACACCTTC.